The rows below give T cell receptor beta chains drawn from one sample of a study of T cell responses to AZD1222 COVID-19 vaccine. Clones were sequenced by immunoSEQ multiplex PCR, and TCRdb holds only the in-frame ones, with some missing. The profile shows 99,000 or so clones, about 90% of them singletons. The sample was peripheral blood, taken on day 0 of AZD1222 vaccination. Receptors were obtained from an adult in good health. Both conserved end residues are part of each CDR3. D genes are given only for firm matches. Expanded clones get a size class; other rows say once, few or many, or leave the size out.

>-|-|TRBJ2-3|TRBV11-3
CASSLNIPPLDTQYF
TGTGCCAGCAGCTTAAACATACCCCCACTCGATACGCAGTATTTT
>TRBD1|once|TRBJ1-2|TRBV18
CASSDRGNNYGYTF
TGTGCCAGCTCCGACAGGGGGAATAACTATGGCTACACCTTC
>TRBD2|-|TRBJ2-2|TRBV10-3
CAISESGLAGANTGELFF
TGTGCCATCAGTGAGTCGGGACTAGCGGGGGCGAACACCGGGGAGCTGTTTTTT
>-|-|TRBJ1-4|TRBV11-2
CAGDMGNEKLFF
TGTGCCGGCGACATGGGCAATGAAAAACTGTTTTTT
>-|-|TRBJ2-7|TRBV19
CASRHGSSYEQYF
TGTGCCAGTAGGCATGGGAGCTCCTACGAGCAGTACTTC
>TRBD2|-|TRBJ2-3|TRBV3-1/TRBV3-2
CASSLETSGLGHCTDTQYF
TGTGCCAGCAGCCTAGAGACTAGCGGGCTTGGCCATTGCACAGATACGCAGTATTTT
>-|once|TRBJ1-6|TRBV19
CASSPTRGAGNSPLHF
TGTGCCAGTAGTCCAACGCGGGGGGCAGGGAATTCACCCCTCCACTTT
>-|-|TRBJ1-6|TRBV11-2
CASSLVQSSSYNSPLHF
TGTGCCAGCAGCTTAGTGCAGAGCAGCTCCTATAATTCACCCCTCCACTTT
>-|-|TRBJ2-5|TRBV27
CASSEGEQETQYF
TGTGCCAGCAGTGAAGGAGAGCAAGAGACCCAGTACTTC
>TRBD2|-|TRBJ2-5|TRBV5-4
CASSLRGGHTAQYF
TGTGCCAGCAGTCTCCGGGGGGGACACACGGCCCAGTACTTC
>TRBD2|few|TRBJ2-2|TRBV5-1
CASSLVGTSSTGELFF
TGCGCCAGCAGCTTGGTAGGGACTAGCTCCACCGGGGAGCTGTTTTTT
>TRBD1|-|TRBJ1-4|TRBV5-1
CASARPGTGNEKLFF
TGTGCCAGCGCACGACCCGGGACAGGGAATGAAAAACTGTTTTTT
>-|medium-sized|TRBJ2-5|TRBV6-2/TRBV6-3
CASSYLGVQETQYF
TGTGCCAGCAGTTATTTGGGGGTCCAAGAGACCCAGTACTTC
>-|-|TRBJ2-3|TRBV13
CASSLADTQYF
TGTGCCAGCAGCTTAGCGGATACGCAGTATTTT
>TRBD2|-|TRBJ2-3|TRBV7-9
CASSLEGLADRDTQYF
TGTGCCAGCAGCTTAGAGGGACTAGCGGACCGGGATACGCAGTATTTT
>-|-|TRBJ1-4|TRBV7-9
CASSLDGSKEKLFF
TGTGCCAGCAGTCTGGACGGCTCTAAGGAAAAACTGTTTTTT
>-|-|TRBJ1-3|TRBV19
CASSMGGGTIYF
TGTGCCAGTAGTATGGGTGGAGGCACCATATATTTT
>TRBD1|-|TRBJ1-4|TRBV7-6
CASSPGTGGSGELFF
TGTGCCAGCAGCCCGGGGACAGGGGGCAGCGGGGAACTGTTTTTT
>-|-|TRBJ1-2|TRBV10-3
CAISESTGLANYGYTF
TGTGCCATCAGTGAGTCGACAGGATTGGCTAACTATGGCTACACCTTC
>-|-|TRBJ1-1|TRBV12-5
CASGLERAEAFF
TGTGCTAGTGGTTTGGAGCGAGCTGAAGCTTTCTTT
>-|-|TRBJ1-2|TRBV11-3
CASSGPGPGYGYTF
TGTGCCAGCAGTGGTCCGGGTCCGGGCTATGGCTACACCTTC
>TRBD1|-|TRBJ1-5|TRBV2
CASSEGFDRGGQPQHF
TGTGCCAGCAGTGAAGGTTTCGACAGGGGAGGACAGCCCCAGCATTTT
>TRBD2|-|TRBJ2-1|TRBV6-2/TRBV6-3
CASSYPSGRLSYNEQFF
TGTGCCAGCAGTTACCCTAGCGGGAGACTGTCCTACAATGAGCAGTTCTTC
>-|-|TRBJ1-6|TRBV18
CASSTGNSPLHF
TGTGCCAGCTCCACAGGAAATTCACCCCTCCACTTT
>-|-|TRBJ1-2|TRBV27
CASRIRQTSNYGYTF
TGTGCCAGCAGGATCAGACAGACCTCTAACTATGGCTACACCTTC
>TRBD1|-|TRBJ2-1|TRBV6-2/TRBV6-3
CASSYYVTGANEQFF
TGTGCCAGCAGTTACTATGTGACAGGGGCCAATGAGCAGTTCTTC
>-|-|TRBJ1-2|TRBV5-1
CASSYVAGSSGYTF
TGCGCCAGCAGCTATGTGGCGGGGTCGAGTGGCTACACCTTC
>TRBD1|-|TRBJ2-2|TRBV9
CASSVAPRGQGRSNTGELFF
TGTGCCAGCAGCGTAGCCCCCCGGGGACAGGGAAGGTCAAACACCGGGGAGCTGTTTTTT
>-|-|TRBJ1-2|TRBV7-9
CASSFRSPGVGLNYGYTF
TGTGCCAGCAGCTTCCGGAGCCCTGGTGTGGGGCTTAACTATGGCTACACCTTC